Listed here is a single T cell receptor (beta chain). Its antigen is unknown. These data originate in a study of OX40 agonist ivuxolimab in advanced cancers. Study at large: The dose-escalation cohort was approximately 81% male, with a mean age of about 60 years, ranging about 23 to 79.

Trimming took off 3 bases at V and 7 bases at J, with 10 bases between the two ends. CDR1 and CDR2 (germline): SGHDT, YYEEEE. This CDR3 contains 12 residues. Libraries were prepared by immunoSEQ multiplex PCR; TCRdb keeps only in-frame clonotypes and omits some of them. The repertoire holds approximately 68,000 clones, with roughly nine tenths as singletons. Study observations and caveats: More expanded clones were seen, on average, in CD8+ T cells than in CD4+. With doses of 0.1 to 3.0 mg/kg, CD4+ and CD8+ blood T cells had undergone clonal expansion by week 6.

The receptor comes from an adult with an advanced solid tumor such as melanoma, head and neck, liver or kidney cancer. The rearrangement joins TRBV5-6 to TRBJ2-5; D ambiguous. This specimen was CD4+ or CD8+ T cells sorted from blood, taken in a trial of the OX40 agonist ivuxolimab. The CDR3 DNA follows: TGTGCCAGCAGCTCAGAAAGTCGGACCCAGTACTTC. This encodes CASSSESRTQYF.